This T cell receptor (beta chain) was recorded in a study of cytomegalovirus exposure and HLA in healthy donors. Clones were read by immunoSEQ multiplex PCR, and TCRdb kept only the in-frame ones, dropping some. Here the sample spans 250,000 to 400,000 clones, approximately 86% being singletons. The V end was cut by 5 bases, the J end by 10 bases, with 9 bases between. Germline V lookup: CDR1 MNHEY, CDR2 SMNVEV (reference sequence). The CDR3 is made up of 11 amino acids. The receptor was derived from a woman aged 30 to 39 in good health and CMV-seropositive. What was sequenced was PBMCs. This chain uses TRBV27 with TRBJ2-1; D unresolved. The CDR3: CASSTIREQFF. CDR3 nucleotides: TGTGCCAGCAGTACCATACGCGAGCAGTTCTTC.